Only one count was recorded for the clone carrying this T cell receptor (beta chain). Its antigen is unknown. This specimen belongs to a study of cytomegalovirus exposure and HLA in healthy donors. Study-wide context: Approximately 170 million T cells yielded 90 million to 130 million unique TCR beta sequences in earlier analysis.

Germline CDR1 and CDR2: GTSNPN and SVGIG (reference sequence). Trimming left V 4 bases short and J 5 bases short, with 21 bases between. This CDR3 is built from 15 residues. Primers: 60 Vbeta forward and 13 Jbeta reverse. Clones were sequenced by immunoSEQ multiplex PCR, and TCRdb holds only the in-frame ones, with some missing. In the table there are 190,000 or so clones, more than 80% of which are singletons. The study's findings and limits: In an earlier analysis, about 87% or about 30%: the productive usage of most TCR beta V segments. In a later analysis, TCR beta V- and J-gene trimming showed a link to a missense DCLRE1C variant.

The sequenced sample consisted of PBMCs. The receptor comes from a boy aged 5-17 years in good health and CMV-seronegative. The chain recombines TRBV30 with TRBJ2-7; D is perhaps TRBD2 (7 bases). The CDR3 DNA follows: TGTGCCTGGACCCTCGGGGGGCAGGGGTCCCACGAGCAGTACTTC. Amino acid sequence: CAWTLGGQGSHEQYF.